This TCR beta chain was retrieved from a study of cytomegalovirus exposure and HLA in healthy donors. The donors were in the approximately 120-subject validation cohort; that cohort was separate from the approximately 730-subject first cohort. Assay used: immunoSEQ multiplex PCR; TCRdb lists only in-frame clones, some missing. The data hold some 60,000 clones, with roughly 96% observed a single time. The CDR3 contains 13 residues. V lost 7 bases and J lost 6; bases outside the gene matches: 10. Germline V lookup: CDR1 SQVTM, CDR2 ANQGSEA. The chain carries TRBV29-1 and TRBJ2-3, with TRBD1 identical over 7 bases. This receptor was obtained from a man between 18 and 29 years old in good health and CMV-seronegative. Sample: PBMCs. The CDR3 DNA reads as TGCAGCGCCCAACGGGACAGCGCGGATACGCAGTATTTT. This encodes CSAQRDSADTQYF.